This TCR beta chain was observed in a study of beta chain features in type 1 diabetes. Study conclusions and caveats: Shortening that was moderate but significant affected the TCRB CDR3s of Type 1 diabetes patients in all four CD4+ subsets.

From germline, CDR1 is MNHEY and CDR2 SVGAGI. Between the trimmed V and J ends, which lost 0 bases and 8 bases, there was a span of 16 bases. This CDR3 is built from 16 residues. The sample holds a few counts of this clone. Antigen specificity is unknown. Reverse transcription of all isolated RNA meant that expressed TCRB transcripts were sequenced. This table comes from immunoSEQ multiplex PCR, and its TCRdb copy is limited to in-frame clones, with some not included. The sample gives roughly 300,000 clones, approximately 15% of which show up once; 0.015% to 0.02% is in the top ten. This clonotype was obtained from a man in his thirties or forties with type 1 diabetes. The chain links TRBV6-5 to TRBJ1-4; weak D call: TRBD1 (5 bases). Sequenced input: naive CD4+ T cells from blood. The CDR3 nucleotides read TGTGCCAGCAGTTACTCGATTAAGGGGCAGGTGGAAAAACTGTTTTTT. Translating gives CASSYSIKGQVEKLFF.